This T cell receptor beta chain was retrieved from a study of OX40 agonist ivuxolimab in advanced cancers. Produced via immunoSEQ multiplex PCR; TCRdb's table is partial and in-frame only. The table lists around 25,000 clones, about 80% of them singletons. The CDR3 loop spans 15 amino acids. The trim removed 4 bases at V and 5 bases at J, leaving 7 bases unmatched. Germline assignment: CDR1 SGHAT and CDR2 FQNNGV. Sample: CD4+ or CD8+ T cells sorted from blood, taken in a trial of the OX40 agonist ivuxolimab. The rearrangement uses TRBV11-2 and TRBJ2-4, with 8 positions matching TRBD2. The receptor was derived from an adult with an advanced solid tumor such as melanoma, head and neck, liver or kidney cancer. Written as DNA, the CDR3 is TGTGCCAGCAGCTATACGGGAGGGCCCCAAAACATTCAGTACTTC. It yields the protein CASSYTGGPQNIQYF.